This T cell receptor (beta chain) was sequenced during a study of human T cells and chemical hapten exposure. Study-level information: Sensitization employed 2% DPC on about 2 cm by about 2 cm of upper inner arm skin.

V was shortened by 6 bases and J by 0 bases, with 14 bases between the two germline ends. The CDR3 spans 14 residues. Germline CDR1 reads SQVTM; CDR2 reads ANQGSEA. Comment on this clonotype: The antigen is unknown.

In TCRdb, the RACE reads were re-called with MiXCR into one record per CDR3 protein. The data show roughly 30,000 distinct CDR3 sequences, 8% to 9.5% seen once. Specified time point: patch test 2, 6 weeks after DPC sensitization. Stated treatment: therapeutic diphenylcyclopropenone sensitization with weekly scalp DPC. The study drew its donors from alopecia patients who were 18 to 70 years old and suitable for DPC. General study points: Expanded TCRs formed significantly more large CDR3 similarity clusters than controls.

The clonotype comes from a man aged 25-45 years with alopecia areata. Some clones in this sample may be carry-over from other donors' samples. The sequencing used whole blood, collected in connection with sensitization to the hapten diphenylcyclopropenone (DPC). The genes are TRBV29-1 and TRBJ1-1; D gene ambiguous. The CDR3 reads CSVQRGFMNTEAFF. The CDR3 nucleotides read TGCAGCGTCCAGCGGGGTTTCATGAACACTGAAGCTTTCTTT.